This T cell receptor (beta chain) was identified in a study of cytotoxic CD8 clonotypes in ibrutinib-treated CLL. The CDR3 totals 19 residues. Trimming removed 0 bases from V and 5 bases from J; junction bases left unmatched: 15. Germline values: CDR1 MNHNS, CDR2 SASEGT. Produced via immunoSEQ multiplex PCR; TCRdb's table is partial and in-frame only. The table lists approximately 70,000 clones, approximately 90% of them singletons, with around 3.1% in the top ten. The chain links TRBV6-1 to TRBJ2-5; 10 nucleotides align to TRBD2. Sequenced material: PBMCs, taken after 12 months of ibrutinib treatment. This TCR derives from a human donor with chronic lymphocytic leukemia. CDR3 nucleotides: TGTGCCAGCAGTGAAGCTCGGCTAGCGGGAGTTTCAGTTAGGGAGACCCAGTACTTC. This codes for CASSEARLAGVSVRETQYF.